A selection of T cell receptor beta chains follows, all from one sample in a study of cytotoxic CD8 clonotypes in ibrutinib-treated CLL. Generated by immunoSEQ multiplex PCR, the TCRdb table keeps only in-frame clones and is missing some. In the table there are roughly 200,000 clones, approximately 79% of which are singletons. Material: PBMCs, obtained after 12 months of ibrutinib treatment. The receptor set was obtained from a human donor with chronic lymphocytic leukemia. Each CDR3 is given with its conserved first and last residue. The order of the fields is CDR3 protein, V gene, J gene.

CASSFLLELSSNGYTF	TRBV27	TRBJ1-2
CASSFDLAGYEQYF	TRBV5-1	TRBJ2-7
CASSLRGSGETQYF	TRBV5-6	TRBJ2-5
CAWRDVVGYTF	TRBV30	TRBJ1-2
CASRPGTSGTYEQYF	TRBV10-2	TRBJ2-7
CASSQLSGGYEQYF	TRBV4-1	TRBJ2-7
CASSLGAASHYGYTF	TRBV5-4	TRBJ1-2
CASSLVRTGGTEAFF	TRBV28	TRBJ1-1
CAWSTNYGYTF	TRBV30	TRBJ1-2
CASSMVHGYTF	TRBV19	TRBJ1-2
CSVRRGGTSSYNEQFF	TRBV29-1	TRBJ2-1
CASSPPDSPLHF	TRBV6-5	TRBJ1-6
CASSPGGAGELFF	TRBV5-4	TRBJ2-2
CASYRGLANDVGQFF	TRBV2	TRBJ2-1
CASSRQGGYSTDTQYF	TRBV5-1	TRBJ2-3
CASSSSTSGGPYEQYF	TRBV7-7	TRBJ2-7
CASRVGQAYEQYF	TRBV5-1	TRBJ2-7
CASSLDTNTEAFF	TRBV11-3	TRBJ1-1
CASSQEGLAGEQYF	TRBV4-2	TRBJ2-7
CATGQQGGIGETQYF	TRBV10-2	TRBJ2-5
CASSLGSNTEAFF	TRBV5-8	TRBJ1-1
CASSLASHYGYTF	TRBV7-8	TRBJ1-2
CASSSGSHNEQFF	TRBV5-5	TRBJ2-1
CASTTNTEAFF	TRBV28	TRBJ1-1
CASSARPGDTQYF	TRBV9	TRBJ2-3
CASSLASGRKTTGELFF	TRBV27	TRBJ2-2
CASSDTGFGVGTEAFF	TRBV6-1	TRBJ1-1
CASSLGVAGEAYNEQFF	TRBV5-1	TRBJ2-1
CSVGGKSSYNEQFF	TRBV29-1	TRBJ2-1
CASSPGQVGNTIYF	TRBV19	TRBJ1-3
CASSLGSGTGGTEAFF	TRBV7-9	TRBJ1-1
CASSDEQGAEGYTF	TRBV11-1	TRBJ1-2
CASSIHRPGLARNQETQYF	TRBV7-2	TRBJ2-5
CASSSGGAGYEQFF	TRBV28	TRBJ2-1
CASSLDHRSDTQYF	TRBV11-2	TRBJ2-3
CARDRGLGSPLHF	TRBV30	TRBJ1-6
CASSFPGVHEQYF	TRBV5-1	TRBJ2-7
CASSPMAPPPSFF	TRBV5-1	TRBJ1-1
CASSIGGGTYTEAFF	TRBV19	TRBJ1-1
CASSIGFEQYF	TRBV19	TRBJ2-7
CASASSGTDTQYF	TRBV12-5	TRBJ2-3